One sample yielded the 23 T cell receptor beta chains listed below, sequenced in a study of control samples from healthy donors and cancer patients (TCRdb year 2020). Library construction relied on the immunoSEQ multiplex PCR assay. The table comes from immuneACCESS by way of TCRdb, which keeps in-frame sequences with V and J called. Part of the clones is missing from these tables; in studies checked, under half for an unresolved V gene and the rest for unknown reasons. The sample table shows 100,000 to 150,000 clones, and roughly 86% are seen once. The leading ten clones occupy approximately 7.5% of the sample. The sequencing sample was made of PBMCs. The receptors originated from a man over 45 with head and neck cancer.

V gene TRBV5-1 combines with J gene TRBJ2-7; 7 bases align to TRBD1. J lost 7 bases, V lost 0 bases, and 4 bases had no gene match. Germline V gene data show CDR1 as SGHRS and CDR2 as YFSETQ. CDR3 length equals 13 residues. As DNA, the CDR3 is TGCGCCAGCAGCTTGGGAGACAGGGAAGAGCAGTACTTC. Protein sequence: CASSLGDREEQYF.

The V gene is TRBV2, the J gene TRBJ1-5; 8 nucleotides line up with TRBD1. Looked up from germline, CDR1 is SNHLY and CDR2 is FYNNEI. This CDR3 has 14 residues. V was clipped by 4 bases and J by 6 bases; unmatched bases: 5. This CDR3 reads CASSVGQVFQPQHF. In DNA form, the CDR3 reads TGTGCCAGCAGTGTGGGACAGGTGTTTCAGCCCCAGCATTTT.

The chain recombines TRBV10-2 with TRBJ2-5, with D hard to call. Deletions cut 2 bases from V and 4 bases from J, with 11 bases between. The CDR3 sequence is 14 residues long. Germline values: CDR1 WSHSY, CDR2 SAAADI. In nucleotides, the CDR3 is TGCGCCAGCAGTGAGACTGGGTCCGGAGAGACCCAGTACTTC. It yields the protein CASSETGSGETQYF.

CDR3 in amino acids: CASSYGFGQGSSPLHF. Here the CDR3 DNA reads TGTGCCAGCAGTTACGGTTTCGGGCAGGGGAGTTCACCCCTCCACTTT. The chain carries TRBV6-2 or TRBV6-3 and TRBJ1-6, with D maybe TRBD1 (6 bases). CDR1 and CDR2 (germline): MNHEY, SVGEGT. This CDR3 has 16 residues. V was shortened by 2 bases and J by 9 bases, with 17 bases between the two germline ends.

This chain links TRBV5-4 with TRBJ2-2; the D is unclear. V was cut by 4 bases and J by 7 bases, with 8 bases left in between. Germline values: CDR1 SGHNT, CDR2 YYREEE (reference sequence). This CDR3 comprises 12 residues. The CDR3 coding sequence is TGTGCCAGCAGCAACTACCTCGGGGAGCTGTTTTTT. Protein sequence: CASSNYLGELFF.

The chain uses TRBV13 and TRBJ2-7, with a tentative D call TRBD2 (6 bases). V was shortened by 5 bases and J by 5 bases, with 16 bases between the two germline ends. The CDR3 extends over 14 amino acids. Germline V gene data show CDR1 as PRHDT and CDR2 as FYEKMQ (reference sequence). The CDR3 spells CASSPPNGRNEQYF. The CDR3 nucleotides are TGTGCCAGCAGCCCTCCTAATGGGAGGAACGAGCAGTACTTC.

V gene TRBV5-6 combines with J gene TRBJ1-1; weak D call: TRBD1 (5 bases). V lost 4 bases and J lost 3, with 16 bases in between. CDR3 size: 15 residues. Per the germline V gene, CDR1 is SGHDT and CDR2 is YYEEEE. The CDR3 protein is CASSLTGRSDTEAFF. In DNA form, the CDR3 reads TGTGCCAGCAGCCTTACGGGGCGCTCGGACACTGAAGCTTTCTTT.

The rearrangement uses TRBV9 and TRBJ2-5, with a tentative D call TRBD2 (6 bases). V dropped 1 base and J dropped 2 bases, with 12 bases sitting between them. This CDR3 has 15 amino acids. The V gene's germline CDR1 is SGDLS and CDR2 YYNGEE. CDR3 residues: CASSVSGEEQETQYF. For the CDR3, the DNA is TGTGCCAGCAGCGTATCGGGGGAGGAGCAAGAGACCCAGTACTTC. The full variable domain, rest sourced from reference TRBV9 and TRBJ2-5, is DSGVTQTPKHLITATGQRVTLRCSPRSGDLSVYWYQQSLDQGLQFLIQYYNGEERAKGNILERFSAQQFPDLHSELNLSSLELGDSALYFCASSVSGEEQETQYFGPGTRLLVL.

This clone has more than one count but fewer than ten. The rearrangement links TRBV6-2 or TRBV6-3 to TRBJ1-1; perhaps TRBD1 as D (6 bases). Germline V lookup: CDR1 MNHEY, CDR2 SVGEGT. This CDR3 is 15 amino acids long. V was trimmed by 5 bases and J by 1 base, leaving 14 bases between them. The CDR3 loop reads CASSLLWGANTEAFF. CDR3 DNA sequence: TGTGCCAGCAGTCTTTTATGGGGGGCGAACACTGAAGCTTTCTTT.

The chain uses TRBV29-1 and TRBJ1-5; D ambiguous. Germline V gene lookup returns CDR1 SQVTM and CDR2 ANQGSEA. The V end was cut by 0 bases, the J end by 0 bases, with 6 bases between. The CDR3 is 14 amino acids. CDR3 region: CSVEDEDSNQPQHF. The CDR3 coding sequence is TGCAGCGTTGAAGATGAAGATAGCAATCAGCCCCAGCATTTT.

This sequence joins TRBV15 and TRBJ1-2; weak D call: TRBD1 (5 bases). Trimming took off 4 bases at V and 0 bases at J, with 12 bases between the two ends. The CDR3 spans 15 residues. The germline gives CDR1 LNHNV, CDR2 YYDKDF (reference sequence). DNA for the CDR3: TGTGCCACCAGCAAGGTAGACAGCGCTAACTATGGCTACACCTTC. This translates into CATSKVDSANYGYTF.

V usage is TRBV5-6 and J usage is TRBJ2-7, with D possibly being TRBD1 or TRBD2 (5 bases each). The CDR3 loop spans 11 amino acids. Trimming took off 1 base at V and 7 bases at J, with 6 bases between the two ends. Per the germline V gene, CDR1 is SGHDT and CDR2 is YYEEEE. The CDR3 DNA reads TGTGCCAGCAGCTTGTGGGGGGAGCAGTACTTC. It is translated as CASSLWGEQYF.

The chain recombines TRBV7-9 with TRBJ2-3; D remains unclear. The germline V and J ends were trimmed by 5 bases and 8 bases, with 8 bases remaining between them. Germline-derived CDR1 and CDR2 are SEHNR and FQNEAQ (reference sequence). The CDR3 is 11 residues long. The CDR3 loop reads CASSPLGTQYF. CDR3 nucleotide sequence: TGTGCCAGCAGCCCTCTGGGTACGCAGTATTTT.

This clone is a singleton in its sample. The chain employs TRBV5-4 and TRBJ2-2, with 13 nucleotides matching TRBD2. V shed 4 bases, J shed 5 bases, and the junction held 8 bases outside the gene matches. This CDR3 region has 17 residues. Germline CDR1 and CDR2: SGHNT and YYREEE (reference sequence). CDR3 bases: TGTGCCAGCAGCCAAAGGGGACTAGCGGGACGGACCGGGGAGCTGTTTTTT. Translated: CASSQRGLAGRTGELFF.

This clone was counted between two and nine times. The rearrangement joins TRBV5-1 to TRBJ1-5; D is undetermined. Trimming took 2 bases from V and 6 from J, leaving 12 bases between them. The CDR3 extends over 14 amino acids. Germline V lookup: CDR1 SGHRS, CDR2 YFSETQ. CDR3 coding DNA: TGCGCCAGCAGCTTCGACTGGGGAGGTCAGCCCCAGCATTTT. Translated, it gives CASSFDWGGQPQHF.

The gene calls are TRBV3-1 (or the pseudogene TRBV3-2) and TRBJ2-3; 7 nucleotides match TRBD1. Germline V gene sequence: CDR1 LGHDT, CDR2 YNNKEL (reference sequence). Trimming at V came to 4 bases and at J to 2 bases, leaving 12 bases not matched to a gene. The CDR3 runs to 17 residues. CDR3 in DNA: TGTGCCAGCAGCCCCCGTCCCGGGACAGCTTTCACAGATACGCAGTATTTT. It codes for CASSPRPGTAFTDTQYF.

The chain recombines TRBV6-6 with TRBJ1-1; D is unresolved. The CDR3 is 13 residues long. Trimming shortened V by 0 bases and J by 1 base, and 3 bases separated the two germline ends. Per the germline V gene, CDR1 is MNHNY and CDR2 is SVGAGI (reference sequence). This chain's CDR3 is CASSYSANTEAFF. The CDR3 DNA follows: TGTGCCAGCAGTTACTCGGCGAACACTGAAGCTTTCTTT.

The chain couples TRBV27 to TRBJ2-2, with TRBD2 as a possible D gene (6 bases). Per the germline V gene, CDR1 is MNHEY and CDR2 is SMNVEV (reference sequence). The V end was cut by 1 base, the J end by 7 bases, with 7 bases between. The CDR3 is made up of 13 amino acids. Here the CDR3 reads CASSLFGGGELFF. CDR3 DNA: TGTGCCAGCAGTTTATTCGGGGGCGGGGAGCTGTTTTTT.

This clone showed up just once. The V gene is TRBV7-8, the J gene TRBJ1-3, with 8 bases fitting TRBD1. Trimming removed 3 bases from V and 3 bases from J; junction bases left unmatched: 1. Germline V CDR1 and CDR2: SGHVS, FQNEAQ. CDR3 length: 14 amino acids. CDR3 in DNA: TGTGCCAGCAGCTTCGACAGGGGTGGAAACACCATATATTTT. It translates to CASSFDRGGNTIYF.

This clone was observed once. The chain recombines TRBV7-2 with TRBJ2-1; D is ambiguous. With 6 bases removed from V and 2 bases from J, the gap between germline ends came to 8 bases. This CDR3 has 13 amino acids. Germline CDR1 SGHTA, CDR2 FQGNSA. CDR3 coding DNA: TGTGCCAGCAGAGAACCACCCTACAATGAGCAGTTCTTC. Encoded protein: CASREPPYNEQFF.

The V call is TRBV3-1 (or the pseudogene TRBV3-2), the J call TRBJ2-7; maybe TRBD1 (5 bases). CDR3 length: 14 amino acids. V shed 6 bases and J shed 0 bases, with 12 bases lying between them. The germline V gene encodes CDR1 LGHDT and CDR2 YNNKEL (reference sequence). CDR3 residues: CASSPRQSSYEQYF. CDR3 bases: TGTGCCAGCAGTCCTCGACAGAGCTCCTACGAGCAGTACTTC.

This clone appeared once. The J gene is TRBJ2-7, the V gene TRBV18, with a weak D call TRBD2 (5 bases). This CDR3 spans 16 amino acids. Per germline, CDR1 KGHSH and CDR2 LQKENI. V was cut by 0 bases and J by 5 bases, with 17 bases left in between. CDR3 region: CASSPPFSGRIDEQYF. The DNA of the CDR3 is TGTGCCAGCTCACCACCGTTTTCTGGGAGAATCGACGAGCAGTACTTC.

The genes are TRBV5-4 and TRBJ2-1; 9 bases are a match to TRBD2. Germline CDR1 is SGHNT and CDR2 is YYREEE (reference sequence). This CDR3 has 14 amino acids. V shed 4 bases and J 6 bases; nucleotides not matched to a gene: 5. The CDR3 nucleotides read TGTGCCAGCAGCCCTGAGCGGGGGGTCAATGAGCAGTTCTTC. This encodes CASSPERGVNEQFF.